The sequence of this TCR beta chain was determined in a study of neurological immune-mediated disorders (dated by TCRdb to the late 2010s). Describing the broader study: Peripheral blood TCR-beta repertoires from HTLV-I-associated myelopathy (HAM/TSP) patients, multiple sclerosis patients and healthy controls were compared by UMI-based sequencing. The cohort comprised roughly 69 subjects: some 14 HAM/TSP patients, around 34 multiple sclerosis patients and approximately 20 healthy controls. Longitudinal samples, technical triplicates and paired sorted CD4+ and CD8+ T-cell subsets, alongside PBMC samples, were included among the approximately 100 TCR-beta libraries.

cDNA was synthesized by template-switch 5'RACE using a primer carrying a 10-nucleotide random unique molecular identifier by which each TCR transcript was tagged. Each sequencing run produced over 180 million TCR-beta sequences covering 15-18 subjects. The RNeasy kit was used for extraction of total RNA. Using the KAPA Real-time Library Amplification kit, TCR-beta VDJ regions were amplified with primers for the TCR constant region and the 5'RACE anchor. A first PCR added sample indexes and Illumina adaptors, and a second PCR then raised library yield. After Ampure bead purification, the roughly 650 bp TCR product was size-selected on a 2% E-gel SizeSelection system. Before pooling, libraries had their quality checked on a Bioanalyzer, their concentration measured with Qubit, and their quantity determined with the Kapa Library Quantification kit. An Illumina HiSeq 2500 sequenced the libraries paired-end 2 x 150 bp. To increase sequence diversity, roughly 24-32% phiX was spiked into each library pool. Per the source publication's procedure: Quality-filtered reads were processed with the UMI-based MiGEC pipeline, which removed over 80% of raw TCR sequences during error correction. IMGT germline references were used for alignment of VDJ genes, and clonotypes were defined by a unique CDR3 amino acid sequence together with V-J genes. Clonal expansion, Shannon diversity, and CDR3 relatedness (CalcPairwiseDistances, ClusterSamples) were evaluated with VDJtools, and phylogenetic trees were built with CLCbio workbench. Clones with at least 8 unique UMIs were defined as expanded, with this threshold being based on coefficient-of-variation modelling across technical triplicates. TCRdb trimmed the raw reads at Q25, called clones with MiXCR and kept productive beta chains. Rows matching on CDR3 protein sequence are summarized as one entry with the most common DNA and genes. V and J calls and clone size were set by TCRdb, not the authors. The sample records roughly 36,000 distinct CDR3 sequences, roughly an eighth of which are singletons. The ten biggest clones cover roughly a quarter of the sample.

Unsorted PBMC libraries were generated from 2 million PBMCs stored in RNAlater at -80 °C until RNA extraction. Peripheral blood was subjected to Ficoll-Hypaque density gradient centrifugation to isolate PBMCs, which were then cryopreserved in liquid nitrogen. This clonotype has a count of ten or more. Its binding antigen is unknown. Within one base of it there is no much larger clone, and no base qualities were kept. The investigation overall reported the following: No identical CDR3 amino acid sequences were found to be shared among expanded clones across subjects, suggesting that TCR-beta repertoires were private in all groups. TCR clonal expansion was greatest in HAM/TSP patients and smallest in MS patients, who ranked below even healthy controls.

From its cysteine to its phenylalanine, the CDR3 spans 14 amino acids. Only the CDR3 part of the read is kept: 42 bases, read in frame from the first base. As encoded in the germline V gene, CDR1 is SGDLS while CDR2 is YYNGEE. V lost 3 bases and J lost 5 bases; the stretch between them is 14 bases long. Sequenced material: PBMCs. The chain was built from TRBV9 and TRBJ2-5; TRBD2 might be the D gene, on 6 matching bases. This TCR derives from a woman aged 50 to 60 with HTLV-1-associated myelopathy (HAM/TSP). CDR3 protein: CASSAYGGWETQYF. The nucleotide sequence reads TGTGCCAGCAGCGCCTATGGGGGGTGGGAGACCCAGTACTTC.